Reported below is one T cell receptor (beta chain). As yet, its antigen is unknown. This entry is derived from a study of T-cell reconstitution after alpha-beta-depleted transplantation in children. TCRbeta library preparation incorporated unique molecular identifiers. Each CDR3 protein gets one entry after TCRdb re-called the PCR reads with MiXCR. The repertoire holds about 240,000 distinct CDR3 sequences, with more than 20% as singletons. Trimming removed 6 bases from V and 0 bases from J; junction bases left unmatched: 4. Germline CDR1 MNHNS, CDR2 SASEGT. This CDR3 region has 14 residues. Findings and limits, study-wide: Alpha-beta T cells present about two months after transplant were reported to originate from several hundred expanded graft clones. After one year, T-cell counts and TCRbeta diversity mostly came from new T cells. TCRbeta diversity was high at day 60 in some patients (a result of surviving recipient T cells and thymic progenitors).

Sequences were derived from PBMCs, sampled before TCRalphabeta/CD19-depleted stem cell transplant. This clonotype was obtained from a girl aged 2-15 years with Fanconi anemia, due to receive a stem cell transplant. This chain connects TRBV6-1 to TRBJ2-5, with 7 positions matching TRBD1. The CDR3 DNA sequence: TGTGCCAGCAGCAAGGGACAGTACCAAGAGACCCAGTACTTC. Protein: CASSKGQYQETQYF.